The 27 T cell receptor beta chains reported below all come from one sample, sequenced in a study of blood T cells in healthy people across ages. A sample-barcoded 5' primer and a J-beta primer mix were used in a second PCR of roughly 6 to 12 cycles. TCRdb fed the 5' RACE reads into MiXCR, producing one record per CDR3 protein. Of fewer than 1 million distinct CDR3 sequences in the sample, 40% to 50% were seen once. Sequences were obtained from blood. These receptors originate from a man aged 55 to 70 in good health.

A few counts support this clonotype. The chain joins TRBV9 to TRBJ1-1; D is unresolved. The germline V gene has CDR1 SGDLS and CDR2 YYNGEE. This CDR3 has 12 residues. Trimming removed 0 bases from V and 4 bases from J, with 4 bases in between. This chain's CDR3 is CASSVDGTEAFF. Written as DNA, the CDR3 is TGTGCCAGCAGCGTAGACGGCACTGAAGCTTTCTTT.

The gene calls are TRBV20-1 and TRBJ2-4; possibly TRBD1 or TRBD2 for D (6 bases each). The V gene lost 0 bases and the J gene lost 14 bases, with 14 bases spanning the gap. Looked up from germline, CDR1 is DFQATT and CDR2 is SNEGSKA (reference sequence). This CDR3 region has 12 residues. CDR3 DNA: TGCAGTGCTAGAGATGGGGGGCAGGGAAAGTACTTC. Residues: CSARDGGQGKYF.

A few counts support this clonotype. This chain links TRBV7-2 with TRBJ2-7; no reliable D call. CDR1 SGHTA and CDR2 FQGNSA come from the germline V gene. The germline V and J ends were trimmed by 7 bases and 5 bases, with 24 bases remaining between them. This CDR3 is 16 amino acids long. This CDR3 is CASTNINTPFGHEQYF. CDR3 DNA sequence: TGTGCCAGCACCAATATCAACACCCCATTCGGCCACGAGCAGTACTTC.

V and J are TRBV3-1 and TRBJ1-2, with a weak D call TRBD1 (6 bases). V shed 2 bases and J shed 6 bases, with 13 bases lying between them. The CDR3 extends over 14 amino acids. Germline assignment: CDR1 LGHDT and CDR2 YNNKEL (reference sequence). The CDR3 sequence is CASSQTGQDNGYTF. Written as DNA, the CDR3 is TGTGCCAGCAGCCAAACAGGGCAGGACAATGGCTACACCTTC.

The rearrangement links TRBV28 to TRBJ2-2; TRBD2 aligns across 14 bases. The CDR3 covers 21 residues. Germline V gives CDR1 MDHEN, CDR2 SYDVKM. V lost 5 bases, J lost 6 bases, and 20 bases stayed unmatched. The CDR3 sequence: CASSIIFPGTSGGQIAGELFF. CDR3 bases: TGTGCCAGCAGTATCATATTCCCCGGGACTAGCGGGGGCCAAATCGCCGGGGAGCTGTTTTTT. The whole variable domain, filled in from reference TRBV28 and TRBJ2-2, reads DVKVTQSSRYLVKRTGEKVFLECVQDMDHENMFWYRQDPGLGLRLIYFSYDVKMKEKGDIPEGYSVSREKKERFSLILESASTNQTSMYLCASSIIFPGTSGGQIAGELFFGEGSRLTVL.

The chain recombines TRBV30 with TRBJ2-3; TRBD2 is a possible D gene (5 bases). Germline lookup yields CDR1 GTSNPN and CDR2 SVGIG (reference sequence). Between the trimmed V and J ends, which lost 3 bases and 0 bases, there was a span of 10 bases. This CDR3 spans 14 amino acids. CDR3 in amino acids: CAWRMTGSTDTQYF. The CDR3 region has the DNA TGTGCCTGGAGGATGACGGGGAGCACAGATACGCAGTATTTT.

The CDR3 loop is CSASRTTNEKLFF. The CDR3 DNA reads TGCAGTGCCAGCCGTACAACTAATGAAAAACTGTTTTTT. This chain joins TRBV20-1 and TRBJ1-4; D gene ambiguous. The CDR3 spans 13 residues. Trimming shortened V by 6 bases and J by 0 bases, and 8 bases separated the two germline ends. Germline-derived CDR1 and CDR2 are DFQATT and SNEGSKA (reference sequence).

This clonotype was counted a few times. The chain employs TRBV7-2 and TRBJ2-1, with TRBD2 identical over 11 bases. The CDR3 sequence is 15 residues long. Germline CDR1 is SGHTA and CDR2 is FQGNSA. The junction had 5 bases not matched to a gene; V was cut back by 5 bases and J by 5 bases. Here the CDR3 DNA reads TGTGCCAGCAGCCTTAGCGGGGGGGCCCACAATGAGCAGTTCTTC. Translated: CASSLSGGAHNEQFF.

The chain is built from TRBV7-2 and TRBJ1-1; D is ambiguous. CDR1 and CDR2 (germline): SGHTA, FQGNSA. Trimming left V 3 bases short and J 4 bases short, with 9 bases between. This CDR3 comprises 13 residues. The CDR3 sequence is CASSFRWGTEAFF. The CDR3, as DNA: TGTGCCAGCAGCTTCCGGTGGGGCACTGAAGCTTTCTTT.

This clonotype was detected only a few times. The J gene is TRBJ2-1, the V gene TRBV6-5, with 7 bases that match TRBD1. CDR3 length: 15 residues. Germline CDR1 is MNHEY and CDR2 is SVGAGI. V lost 6 bases, J lost 0 bases, and 5 bases stayed unmatched. The CDR3 nucleotides read TGTGCCAGCAGGTCGGACAGGAGCTCCTACAATGAGCAGTTCTTC. Translation gives CASRSDRSSYNEQFF.

The chain uses TRBV4-1 and TRBJ1-1; a possible D gene is TRBD1 (5 bases). The germline V gene has CDR1 MGHRA and CDR2 YSYEKL. The ends were cut back, 7 bases at V and 3 bases at J, with 15 bases in the middle. The CDR3 has 14 residues. CDR3 in amino acids: CASKEGDFDTEAFF. DNA for the CDR3: TGCGCCAGCAAAGAAGGGGATTTTGACACTGAAGCTTTCTTT.

This clonotype has only a few counts. The chain recombines TRBV10-1 with TRBJ1-1; tentative D call: TRBD1 (5 bases). Between the trimmed V and J ends, which lost 0 bases and 1 base, there was a span of 9 bases. Germline V gives CDR1 WNHNN, CDR2 SYGVQD (reference sequence). CDR3 size: 15 residues. The CDR3 region has the DNA TGCGCCAGCAGTGAGTCGGGGCACGGGAACACTGAAGCTTTCTTT. Translating gives CASSESGHGNTEAFF.

The chain carries TRBV6-2 or TRBV6-3 and TRBJ1-6; D is unresolved. The V end lost 5 bases, the J end lost 7 bases, and 15 bases lay between the germline ends. Germline values: CDR1 MNHEY, CDR2 SVGEGT. CDR3 length equals 15 residues. The CDR3 sequence is CASSITAVGNSPLHF. The CDR3 DNA reads TGTGCCAGCAGTATCACCGCCGTCGGGAATTCACCCCTCCACTTT.

The chain uses TRBV10-3 and TRBJ2-1, with no clear D. The CDR3 runs 15 residues. The ends were cut back, 4 bases at V and 0 bases at J, with 10 bases in the middle. CDR1 is ENHRY, CDR2 SYGVKD, per germline. CDR3 sequence (DNA): TGTGCCATCAGTGGTGTTGCTAGCTCCTACAATGAGCAGTTCTTC. Translating gives CAISGVASSYNEQFF.

The rearrangement uses TRBV7-2 and TRBJ2-3, with D possibly TRBD2 on 6 matching bases. Germline loops: CDR1 SGHTA, CDR2 FQGNSA. The CDR3 length is 18 residues. Deletions cut 1 base from V and 0 bases from J, with 17 bases between. CDR3 coding DNA: TGTGCCAGCAGCTTAGTTGTATGGGGGGACTCTAGCACAGATACGCAGTATTTT. It specifies CASSLVVWGDSSTDTQYF.

This sequence joins TRBV6-2 or TRBV6-3 and TRBJ2-5; either TRBD1 or TRBD2 may fit D (5 bases each). V lost 7 bases, J lost 2 bases, and 11 bases lay in between. The CDR3 runs to 13 residues. In germline, CDR1 is MNHEY, CDR2 SVGEGT. The CDR3 spells CASTEGYQETQYF. The CDR3 DNA is TGTGCCAGCACCGAGGGGTATCAAGAGACCCAGTACTTC.

This clonotype was seen a handful of times. The chain carries TRBV2 and TRBJ1-1; D is undetermined. Germline V gene lookup returns CDR1 SNHLY and CDR2 FYNNEI. V was clipped by 7 bases and J by 1 base, with 10 bases between them. The CDR3 spans 13 residues. The CDR3 here is CASNPRENTEAFF. The DNA of the CDR3 is TGTGCCAGCAACCCGAGGGAGAACACTGAAGCTTTCTTT.

V gene TRBV7-9 combines with J gene TRBJ1-1; D not resolved. V lost 1 base, J lost 4 bases, and 16 bases lay in between. The CDR3 consists of 16 residues. The germline V gene encodes CDR1 SEHNR and CDR2 FQNEAQ (reference sequence). CDR3 in amino acids: CASSLVPGSGSTEAFF. Written as DNA, the CDR3 is TGTGCCAGCAGCTTAGTTCCGGGTTCGGGAAGCACTGAAGCTTTCTTT. Looking up the rest from reference TRBV7-9 and TRBJ1-1 gives the full variable domain: DTGVSQNPRHKITKRGQNVTFRCDPISEHNRLYWYRQTLGQGPEFLTYFQNEAQLEKSRLLSDRFSAERPKGSFSTLEIQRTEQGDSAMYLCASSLVPGSGSTEAFFGQGTRLTVV.

The chain combines TRBV29-1 with TRBJ2-3, with 12 nucleotides matching TRBD2. CDR3 size: 16 residues. Losses at the gene ends were 8 bases for V and 0 bases for J; bases not matched to a gene: 9. The V gene's germline CDR1 is SQVTM and CDR2 ANQGSEA. The chain's CDR3 is CSINGGLAGSTDTQYF. In nucleotides, the CDR3 is TGCAGCATAAACGGTGGACTAGCGGGGAGCACAGATACGCAGTATTTT.

J is TRBJ2-1 and V is TRBV20-1; D is uncertain. The CDR3 consists of 14 residues. CDR1 is DFQATT and CDR2 is SNEGSKA in the germline V gene (reference sequence). The CDR3 DNA sequence: TGCAGCGGCCACCTAGAGAAGTCCTACAATGAGCAGTTCTTC. It codes for CSGHLEKSYNEQFF.

The rearrangement joins TRBV20-1 to TRBJ2-5; possible D gene TRBD1, 5 bases. Trimming pared 3 bases from V and 11 bases from J, leaving 22 bases between. CDR3 length: 14 amino acids. The germline CDR1 and CDR2 sequences are DFQATT and SNEGSKA (reference sequence). The CDR3 is CSASVAPGASEQYF. The CDR3, as DNA: TGCAGTGCTAGTGTGGCGCCTGGGGCCAGTGAGCAGTACTTC.

The chain has TRBV11-2 and TRBJ2-3; the D is unclear. CDR1 is SGHAT, CDR2 FQNNGV, per germline. The CDR3 is 14 residues long. V gave up 0 bases and J gave up 4 bases, with 8 bases separating them. CDR3 bases: TGTGCCAGCAGCTTAGAGCCGGGCGCAGATACGCAGTATTTT. Its translation is CASSLEPGADTQYF.

V is TRBV20-1 and J is TRBJ2-2; D perhaps matches TRBD1 (5 bases). The V gene's germline CDR1 is DFQATT and CDR2 SNEGSKA (reference sequence). Trimming shortened V by 0 bases and J by 8 bases, and 13 bases separated the two germline ends. CDR3 size: 14 residues. The CDR3 sequence: CSARDFRVTGELFF. The CDR3 DNA is TGCAGTGCTAGAGATTTCAGGGTTACGGGGGAGCTGTTTTTT.

V gene TRBV6-5 combines with J gene TRBJ2-1, with 10 bases aligning to TRBD2. Germline V gene data show CDR1 as MNHEY and CDR2 as SVGAGI. This CDR3 is built from 18 residues. With V trimmed by 0 bases and J by 6 bases, 11 bases remained unmatched. The CDR3 sequence is CASSYSPPLAGWGNEQFF. The CDR3 coding sequence is TGTGCCAGCAGTTACTCCCCCCCACTAGCGGGGTGGGGCAATGAGCAGTTCTTC.

At least ten counts were recorded for this clonotype. The chain carries TRBV11-3 and TRBJ2-7; D is uncertain. Trimming left V 1 base short and J 3 bases short, with 4 bases between. Germline CDR1 and CDR2: SGHNT and YENEEA. The CDR3 totals 12 residues. The CDR3 region is CASSLVNYEQYF. CDR3 coding DNA: TGTGCCAGCAGCTTAGTCAACTACGAGCAGTACTTC. The full variable domain, rest sourced from reference TRBV11-3 and TRBJ2-7, is EAGVVQSPRYKIIEKKQPVAFWCNPISGHNTLYWYLQNLGQGPELLIRYENEEAVDDSQLPKDRFSAERLKGVDSTLKIQPAELGDSAVYLCASSLVNYEQYFGPGTRLTVT.

This chain joins TRBV6-4 and TRBJ2-7; 10 bases map to TRBD2. With V trimmed by 2 bases and J by 4 bases, 8 bases remained unmatched. CDR3 length: 16 amino acids. From germline, CDR1 is MRHNA and CDR2 SNTAGT. The CDR3 reads CASSDRISGGCYEQYF. The CDR3 DNA follows: TGTGCCAGCAGTGACAGGATTAGCGGGGGGTGTTACGAGCAGTACTTC.

This clonotype was recorded only once. The chain joins TRBV20-1 to TRBJ2-1; TRBD2 agrees at 11 bases. The germline V gene has CDR1 DFQATT and CDR2 SNEGSKA (reference sequence). V gave up 6 bases and J gave up 5 bases; unmatched junction bases: 3. The CDR3 is made up of 13 amino acids. The CDR3 sequence: CSAPSGGHNEQFF. The CDR3, as DNA: TGCAGTGCCCCTAGCGGGGGGCACAATGAGCAGTTCTTC.